Below, 10 T cell receptor beta chains from the same sample are listed, as sequenced in a study of T cells after yellow fever vaccination. From the 5' RACE reads, TCRdb called clonotypes with MiXCR, one entry per CDR3 protein. Here the sample spans approximately 260,000 distinct CDR3 sequences, roughly 13% being singletons. The starting material was CD4+ T cells sorted from PBMCs, obtained 45 days after the yellow fever booster vaccination. The receptor source for this set is a man under 40 who received the YFV17D yellow fever vaccine.

This clonotype was picked up a small number of times. The rearrangement joins TRBV6-4 to TRBJ2-3, with 9 nucleotides matching TRBD2. The V and J ends lost 5 bases and 3 bases, in that order; junction bases with no gene match: 9. Germline V lookup: CDR1 MRHNA, CDR2 SNTAGT. The CDR3 extends over 16 amino acids. CDR3 amino acids: CASSLLAGVRTDTQYF. DNA of the CDR3: TGTGCCAGCAGTCTTTTAGCGGGAGTACGGACAGATACGCAGTATTTT.

This clonotype was counted a few times. The chain joins TRBV10-3 to TRBJ2-1, with D maybe TRBD2 (5 bases). CDR1 and CDR2 from the germline V gene are ENHRY and SYGVKD. CDR3 length equals 15 residues. V was shortened by 5 bases and J by 0 bases, with 11 bases between the two germline ends. The CDR3 DNA reads TGTGCCATCAGTAACCAAGGGAGCTCCTACAATGAGCAGTTCTTC. This translates into CAISNQGSSYNEQFF.

The chain has TRBV3-1 and TRBJ2-3; TRBD2 might be the D (5 bases). CDR3 length: 16 amino acids. Germline-derived CDR1 and CDR2 are LGHDT and YNNKEL (reference sequence). With 4 bases removed from V and 1 base from J, the gap between germline ends came to 15 bases. The CDR3 nucleotides are TGTGCCAGCAGCCCCCAATTAGCGTTGGGCACAGATACGCAGTATTTT. It is translated as CASSPQLALGTDTQYF.

The chain recombines TRBV18 with TRBJ1-2; D not resolved. CDR3 length equals 12 residues. The V end was cut by 6 bases, the J end by 3 bases, with 8 bases between. Germline V gene sequence: CDR1 KGHSH, CDR2 LQKENI. CDR3 sequence reads: CASSPEDYGYTF. For the CDR3, the DNA is TGTGCCAGCTCCCCGGAGGACTATGGCTACACCTTC. Full variable domain (outside the CDR3, taken from reference TRBV18 and TRBJ1-2): NAGVMQNPRHLVRRRGQEARLRCSPMKGHSHVYWYRQLPEEGLKFMVYLQKENIIDESGMPKERFSAEFPKEGPSILRIQQVVRGDSAAYFCASSPEDYGYTFGSGTRLTVV.

In this sample, this clonotype turned up a few times. V is TRBV7-2 and J is TRBJ2-5, with 10 bases identical to TRBD1. J lost 9 bases, V lost 5 bases, and 9 bases had no gene match. CDR1 and CDR2 (germline): SGHTA, FQGNSA. The CDR3 contains 14 residues. CDR3 DNA: TGTGCCAGCAGCGACAGGGGGCGCCAGACGGCCCAGTACTTC. Encoded protein: CASSDRGRQTAQYF.

This clonotype was counted only a few times. The chain carries TRBV29-1 and TRBJ1-2, with D perhaps matching TRBD1 (5 bases). The CDR3 is 17 amino acids. V gave up 4 bases and J gave up 0 bases, with 21 bases separating them. Germline lookup yields CDR1 SQVTM and CDR2 ANQGSEA. CDR3 sequence reads: CSVGRDWTANPNYGYTF. CDR3 DNA: TGCAGCGTTGGGAGGGACTGGACGGCGAATCCTAACTATGGCTACACCTTC.

V is TRBV23-1 and J is TRBJ2-1, with 9 bases matching TRBD1. TRBV23-1 counts as an open reading frame of uncertain function. V shed 8 bases and J 4 bases; nucleotides not matched to a gene: 6. CDR3 size: 14 residues. CDR3 sequence reads: CASRPGTGYNEQFF. Written as DNA, the CDR3 is TGCGCCAGCCGTCCCGGGACAGGGTACAATGAGCAGTTCTTC.

This chain joins TRBV11-2 and TRBJ2-6; unclear D gene. V lost 5 bases to trimming and J lost 3 bases, with 14 bases between them. The germline gives CDR1 SGHAT, CDR2 FQNNGV. The CDR3 consists of 16 residues. The CDR3 loop reads CASSGSRNFGANVLTF. The CDR3 DNA sequence: TGTGCCAGCAGCGGATCCAGGAACTTTGGGGCCAACGTCCTGACTTTC.

This clonotype has only a few counts. The chain is built from TRBV5-6 and TRBJ2-7; 7 bases are shared with TRBD1. V was clipped by 0 bases and J by 4 bases; unmatched bases: 4. Per germline, CDR1 SGHDT and CDR2 YYEEEE. The CDR3 extends over 14 amino acids. Written as DNA, the CDR3 is TGTGCCAGCAGCTTGGAAGGACAGGTATACGAGCAGTACTTC. Translated, it gives CASSLEGQVYEQYF.

This clonotype was seen at least ten times. The chain couples TRBV12-3 or TRBV12-4 to TRBJ2-7, with 8 bases identical to TRBD1. Losses at the gene ends were 8 bases for V and 3 bases for J; bases not matched to a gene: 6. The CDR3 extends over 13 amino acids. The CDR3: CASRGTGGYEQYF. Here the CDR3 DNA reads TGTGCCAGCCGGGGAACAGGGGGCTACGAGCAGTACTTC.